This T cell receptor beta chain was sequenced for a study of blood T cell repertoires in COVID-19. About the study: Whether acute or convalescent, the COVID-19 samples came from the United States, Italy and Spain. T cells, B-cell-depleted T cells, or PBMCs supplied cDNA or gDNA.

The length of the CDR3 is 13 residues. Trimming shortened V by 3 bases and J by 7 bases, and 12 bases separated the two germline ends. Authors' data handling: Amplification of reference gene primers was used by the study to estimate nucleated cell counts. Libraries were prepared by immunoSEQ multiplex PCR; TCRdb keeps only in-frame clonotypes and omits some of them. The D gene and trimming were derived from the DNA, and the V and J assignments and clone size from that table. This table holds about 150,000 clones, approximately 85% found once. Recruited during active infection, patients (from Seattle) were subsequently followed longitudinally.

The receptor's source is a woman aged 55-69 years with COVID-19, enrolled during active disease. Sequencing used peripheral blood. V is TRBV12-3 or TRBV12-4 and J is TRBJ1-2; the D gene is possibly TRBD1 (5 bases). CDR3 loop: CASSLGQGFGYTF. In nucleotides, the CDR3 is TGTGCCAGCAGTTTGGGGCAGGGTTTTGGCTACACCTTC.